Included here is one T cell receptor (beta chain) sequence, with context. This record comes from a study of blood T cells in healthy people across ages. Trimming removed 2 bases at V and 0 bases at J, with 11 bases between. The germline CDR1 and CDR2 sequences are MDHEN and SYDVKM. This CDR3 comprises 16 residues. A second PCR, run for roughly 6 to 11 cycles, used a sample-barcoded 5' primer plus a J-beta primer mix. TCRdb re-called the 5' RACE reads through MiXCR, storing one row per CDR3 protein. The table lists 1.8 million or so distinct CDR3 sequences, roughly 43% of them singletons. The sequenced material came from blood. The chain links TRBV28 to TRBJ1-3; no definite D call. The clonotype originates from a human donor in good health. The CDR3 reads CASSLEGGYSGNTIYF. CDR3 nucleotides: TGTGCCAGCAGTTTAGAGGGCGGTTACTCTGGAAACACCATATATTTT.